This TCR beta chain was documented in a study of blood T cells in healthy people across ages. Notes on the study in general: Unknown donor CMV status possibly confounded expanded clonotype changes.

With a J-beta primer mix and a sample-barcoded 5' primer, a second PCR ran about 6 to 11 cycles. Every cDNA was tagged by a template-switch adaptor with 12 random nucleotides. From the 5' RACE reads, TCRdb called clonotypes with MiXCR, one entry per CDR3 protein. The sample consists of 800,000 to 950,000 distinct CDR3 sequences, roughly 43% of them appearing once. The germline CDR1 and CDR2 sequences are LGHDT and YNNKEL (reference sequence). The CDR3 sequence is 15 residues long. Trimming shortened V by 1 base and J by 8 bases, and 17 bases separated the two germline ends. About this clonotype itself: The target antigen is unknown.

Per sample, a minimum of 6 million PBMCs were isolated. The authors extracted at least 5.5 micrograms of total RNA per sample. Sequenced: blood. The chain has TRBV3-1 and TRBJ1-2; perhaps TRBD1 as D (6 bases). This sequence was found in a man aged 30-40 years in good health. CDR3: CASSQGRTVTRGYTF. The CDR3 nucleotides read TGTGCCAGCAGCCAAGGTCGGACAGTCACGAGGGGCTACACCTTC. Drawing the rest from reference TRBV3-1 and TRBJ1-2, the complete variable domain is DTAVSQTPKYLVTQMGNDKSIKCEQNLGHDTMYWYKQDSKKFLKIMFSYNNKELIINETVPNRFSPKSPDKAHLNLHINSLELGDSAVYFCASSQGRTVTRGYTFGSGTRLTVV.